The 27 T cell receptor beta chains below all came from one sample that was sequenced in a study of OX40 agonist ivuxolimab in advanced cancers. Sequencing was performed with immunoSEQ multiplex PCR; in TCRdb, only in-frame clones are kept and a portion is missing. The data contain fewer than 45,000 clones, roughly 90% of them singletons. The specimen comprised CD4+ or CD8+ T cells sorted from blood, sampled in a trial of the OX40 agonist ivuxolimab. These receptor sequences come from an adult with an advanced solid tumor such as melanoma, head and neck, liver or kidney cancer.

This chain uses TRBV5-6 with TRBJ1-2; maybe TRBD1 (5 bases). The ends were cut back, 6 bases at V and 5 bases at J, with 20 bases in the middle. Per the germline V gene, CDR1 is SGHDT and CDR2 is YYEEEE. The CDR3 has 15 amino acids. The CDR3 loop is CASTLEGSGRYGYTF. CDR3 nucleotides: TGTGCCAGCACCCTGGAAGGGTCGGGGCGGTATGGCTACACCTTC.

This clone was detected once. This chain connects TRBV7-2 to TRBJ1-3, with D hard to call. Per the germline V gene, CDR1 is SGHTA and CDR2 is FQGNSA. V dropped 0 bases and J dropped 0 bases, with 6 bases sitting between them. This CDR3 is built from 15 residues. CDR3 protein: CASSLAASSGNTIYF. CDR3 sequence (DNA): TGTGCCAGCAGCTTAGCCGCCAGCTCTGGAAACACCATATATTTT. The full variable domain, its missing parts supplied by reference TRBV7-2 and TRBJ1-3, is GAGVSQSPSNKVTEKGKDVELRCDPISGHTALYWYRQSLGQGLEFLIYFQGNSAPDKSGLPSDRFSAERTGGSVSTLTIQRTQQEDSAVYLCASSLAASSGNTIYFGEGSWLTVV.

The V call is TRBV5-4, the J call TRBJ2-1; D possibly corresponds to TRBD2 (6 bases). This CDR3 contains 15 residues. Germline V gene data show CDR1 as SGHNT and CDR2 as YYREEE (reference sequence). The V end was cut by 4 bases, the J end by 0 bases, with 11 bases between. CDR3 bases: TGTGCCAGCAGCGCCGGACTATCCTCCTACAATGAGCAGTTCTTC. It yields the protein CASSAGLSSYNEQFF.

The chain carries TRBV9 and TRBJ1-1; no definite D call. CDR3 length equals 14 residues. The V and J ends lost 3 bases and 4 bases respectively, with 13 bases between them. Germline-derived CDR1 and CDR2 are SGDLS and YYNGEE. The CDR3 here is CASSARATATEAFF. The CDR3 nucleotides are TGTGCCAGCAGCGCCCGGGCGACGGCCACTGAAGCTTTCTTT.

The chain recombines TRBV5-6 with TRBJ1-1, with no clear D. The CDR3 runs to 14 residues. The V end was cut by 0 bases, the J end by 1 base, with 7 bases between. The germline V gene has CDR1 SGHDT and CDR2 YYEEEE. This CDR3 reads CASSLDGRNTEAFF. The CDR3 region has the DNA TGTGCCAGCAGCTTGGATGGCAGGAACACTGAAGCTTTCTTT.

The chain has TRBV7-2 and TRBJ1-5; weak D call: TRBD1 (5 bases). The CDR3 loop spans 13 amino acids. Germline V CDR1 and CDR2: SGHTA, FQGNSA. Deletions cut 7 bases from V and 3 bases from J, with 10 bases between. CDR3 residues: CASTWGVNQPQHF. The CDR3 bases are TGTGCCAGCACCTGGGGGGTCAATCAGCCCCAGCATTTT.

The gene calls are TRBV4-1 and TRBJ2-2, with D perhaps TRBD2 (6 bases). V was shortened by 0 bases and J by 6 bases, with 11 bases between the two germline ends. Germline values: CDR1 MGHRA, CDR2 YSYEKL. The CDR3 covers 15 residues. CDR3 protein: CASSQEEGRAGELFF. DNA of the CDR3: TGCGCCAGCAGCCAAGAGGAGGGAAGGGCCGGGGAGCTGTTTTTT.

V usage is TRBV7-2 and J usage is TRBJ1-4; possibly TRBD1 for D (6 bases). Trimming left V 1 base short and J 8 bases short, with 11 bases between. The CDR3 spans 14 residues. Germline CDR1 SGHTA, CDR2 FQGNSA. The CDR3 nucleotides are TGTGCCAGCAGCTTAGTTAGGGGGAGGGAAAAACTGTTTTTT. Amino acids: CASSLVRGREKLFF.

This clone has only a few counts. The rearrangement joins TRBV4-3 to TRBJ2-5; weak D call: TRBD2 (5 bases). Germline values: CDR1 LGHNA, CDR2 YSLEER. The CDR3 extends over 15 amino acids. The V end was cut by 0 bases, the J end by 6 bases, with 14 bases between. The CDR3 nucleotides are TGCGCCAGCAGCCAAGATCGGCGTAGCGACCAGACCCAGTACTTC. Its translation: CASSQDRRSDQTQYF.

The chain is built from TRBV4-1 and TRBJ2-5; tentative D call: TRBD1 (5 bases). The end of the DNA is better explained by TRBJ2-7, so the J call may be wrong. This CDR3 is built from 13 residues. Looked up from germline, CDR1 is MGHRA and CDR2 is YSYEKL. DNA of the CDR3: TGCGCCAGCAGCCTAAACCAGGGTTTCGAGCAGTACTTC. Protein: CASSLNQGFEQYF.

This clone occurred once. The chain joins TRBV25-1 to TRBJ2-5; D possibly corresponds to TRBD2 (6 bases). Between the trimmed V and J ends, which lost 1 base and 5 bases, there was a span of 8 bases. CDR3 size: 13 residues. Germline CDR1 and CDR2: MGHDK and SYGVNS. The CDR3 DNA is TGTGCCAGCAGTGAATTGGGGAGGGAGACCCAGTACTTC. This codes for CASSELGRETQYF.

This chain uses TRBV4-1 with TRBJ2-3, with D perhaps matching TRBD2 (6 bases). V lost 0 bases and J 8 bases, leaving 15 bases between the germline ends. Germline V CDR1 and CDR2: MGHRA, YSYEKL. The CDR3 has 15 amino acids. Written as DNA, the CDR3 is TGCGCCAGCAGCCAAGAGGCCCTCCAGGGAGGTACGCAGTATTTT. Protein: CASSQEALQGGTQYF.

This clone occurred a few times. V usage is TRBV7-6 and J usage is TRBJ2-5; D could derive from TRBD1 or TRBD2 (6 bases each). Germline V gene lookup returns CDR1 SGHVS and CDR2 FNYEAQ. Trimming left V 5 bases short and J 7 bases short, with 17 bases between. The CDR3 consists of 14 residues. CDR3 amino acids: CASSARGDEGTQYF. The CDR3 DNA is TGTGCCAGCAGCGCAAGGGGGGATGAAGGGACCCAGTACTTC.

This clone was recorded only once. CDR3 in DNA: TGTGCCAGCAGCGGGGGAAGCGGGCAGGGGTACAATGAGCAGTTCTTC. Protein: CASSGGSGQGYNEQFF. V usage is TRBV9 and J usage is TRBJ2-1, with D perhaps assigned TRBD1 or TRBD2 (6 bases each). Germline values: CDR1 SGDLS, CDR2 YYNGEE. The CDR3 has 16 residues. Trimming removed 3 bases at V and 4 bases at J, with 17 bases between.

The chain combines TRBV5-8 with TRBJ1-1; perhaps TRBD1 as D (6 bases). The V and J ends lost 3 bases and 0 bases respectively, with 15 bases between them. The CDR3 runs 16 residues. CDR1 and CDR2 from the germline V gene are SGHTS and YDEGEE. CDR3 coding DNA: TGTGCCAGCAGCTCTCCGGGGGGCTCTCTGAACACTGAAGCTTTCTTT. Protein: CASSSPGGSLNTEAFF.

CDR3 protein: CASSLRGRADTGELFF. CDR3 nucleotide sequence: TGTGCCAGCAGCTTACGAGGGCGGGCGGACACCGGGGAGCTGTTTTTT. The genes are TRBV7-2 and TRBJ2-2; TRBD2 is a possible D gene (5 bases). Between the trimmed V and J ends, which lost 2 bases and 3 bases, there was a span of 13 bases. The CDR3 covers 16 residues. Germline assignment: CDR1 SGHTA and CDR2 FQGNSA.

This sequence joins TRBV5-1 and TRBJ1-5; D is undetermined. V lost 0 bases, J lost 2 bases, and 15 bases lay in between. Germline V gene data show CDR1 as SGHRS and CDR2 as YFSETQ. The CDR3 runs to 17 residues. This CDR3 is CASSLVPGSGGNQPQHF. CDR3 sequence (DNA): TGCGCCAGCAGCTTGGTACCTGGTTCTGGTGGCAATCAGCCCCAGCATTTT.

In this sample, this clone turned up once. V is TRBV13 and J is TRBJ1-1; D might be TRBD1 (6 bases). Per germline, CDR1 PRHDT and CDR2 FYEKMQ (reference sequence). The CDR3 sequence is 15 residues long. V shed 5 bases and J shed 5 bases, with 18 bases lying between them. The CDR3 reads CASSTRGRGVTEAFF. DNA for the CDR3: TGTGCCAGCAGCACCAGGGGAAGGGGAGTGACTGAAGCTTTCTTT. Drawing the rest from reference TRBV13 and TRBJ1-1, the complete variable domain is AAGVIQSPRHLIKEKRETATLKCYPIPRHDTVYWYQQGPGQDPQFLISFYEKMQSDKGSIPDRFSAQQFSDYHSELNMSSLELGDSALYFCASSTRGRGVTEAFFGQGTRLTVV.

The chain recombines TRBV2 with TRBJ1-1; 7 positions match TRBD1. Germline V gives CDR1 SNHLY, CDR2 FYNNEI. The CDR3 runs 12 residues. V gave up 7 bases and J gave up 4 bases; unmatched junction bases: 3. CDR3 residues: CASTGGGTEAFF. As DNA, the CDR3 is TGTGCCAGCACAGGGGGAGGCACTGAAGCTTTCTTT.

The chain recombines TRBV6-1 with TRBJ2-7, with D unclear. Germline V gene data show CDR1 as MNHNS and CDR2 as SASEGT. Deletions cut 7 bases from V and 3 bases from J, with 7 bases between. The CDR3 is 11 amino acids. The CDR3 spells CASTYVYEQYF. Here the CDR3 DNA reads TGTGCCAGCACGTACGTCTACGAGCAGTACTTC.

This chain links TRBV2 with TRBJ1-1; 10 bases line up with TRBD1. Germline V gene data show CDR1 as SNHLY and CDR2 as FYNNEI. With 6 bases clipped from V and 11 bases from J, the junction kept 6 bases outside the gene matches. The CDR3 has 12 residues. CDR3 protein: CASRGTGVYAFF. CDR3 DNA: TGTGCCAGCAGGGGGACAGGGGTTTACGCTTTCTTT.

The chain links TRBV5-4 to TRBJ1-6, with 7 bases matching TRBD1. V shed 2 bases and J 9 bases; nucleotides not matched to a gene: 5. The CDR3 has 14 amino acids. Looked up from germline, CDR1 is SGHNT and CDR2 is YYREEE (reference sequence). CDR3 nucleotides: TGTGCCAGCAGCTTCCGGGACAGCTTTTCACCCCTCCACTTT. The encoded protein is CASSFRDSFSPLHF.

The chain combines TRBV19 with TRBJ2-2, with unresolved D. The CDR3 runs 14 residues. Germline CDR1 and CDR2: LNHDA and SQIVND (reference sequence). Trimming took 1 base from V and 0 from J, leaving 3 bases between them. The CDR3 DNA reads as TGTGCCAGTAGTATAGTCCCGAACACCGGGGAGCTGTTTTTT. It specifies CASSIVPNTGELFF.

This chain links TRBV25-1 with TRBJ1-3, with a possible D match to TRBD1 (5 bases). CDR3 size: 17 residues. The germline CDR1 and CDR2 sequences are MGHDK and SYGVNS. Trimming stripped 6 bases from V and 1 base from J, with 19 bases between. DNA of the CDR3: TGTGCCAGCAGGGGGGACCCCCAGGGTCCTTCTGGAAACACCATATATTTT. Its translation is CASRGDPQGPSGNTIYF.

The rearrangement joins TRBV7-8 to TRBJ2-5; TRBD2 matches 9 bases. V dropped 4 bases and J dropped 2; count of bases not matched to a gene: 5. The CDR3 extends over 15 amino acids. Germline loops: CDR1 SGHVS, CDR2 FQNEAQ. CDR3 region: CASSSSGLAQETQYF. CDR3 coding DNA: TGTGCCAGCAGCTCTAGTGGACTAGCGCAAGAGACCCAGTACTTC. The full variable domain, rest sourced from reference TRBV7-8 and TRBJ2-5, is GAGVSQSPRYKVAKRGQDVALRCDPISGHVSLFWYQQALGQGPEFLTYFQNEAQLDKSGLPSDRFFAERPEGSVSTLKIQRTQQEDSAVYLCASSSSGLAQETQYFGPGTRLLVL.

This rearrangement joins TRBV9 to TRBJ1-4, with 8 bases fitting TRBD1. Germline CDR1 is SGDLS and CDR2 is YYNGEE. The CDR3 is 15 residues long. Trimming took 3 bases from V and 2 from J; bases not matched to a gene: 3. The DNA of the CDR3 is TGTGCCAGCAGCGGAAGGGACAGGACTAATGAAAAACTGTTTTTT. This gives the protein CASSGRDRTNEKLFF.

The V and J genes are TRBV9 and TRBJ2-5; D unclear. The V end was cut by 0 bases, the J end by 2 bases, with 8 bases between. This CDR3 comprises 14 residues. Germline-derived CDR1 and CDR2 are SGDLS and YYNGEE. CDR3 nucleotides: TGTGCCAGCAGCGTAGGTCTACTACAAGAGACCCAGTACTTC. This gives the protein CASSVGLLQETQYF.